This TCR beta chain was retrieved from a study of molecular identifiers for immune sequencing clone quantification. This clonotype was counted many times. The antigen remains unidentified. Source material for naive CD8 libraries was roughly 20,000 to 1,000,000 sorted cells, with 10%, 30% or 50% RNA. Sorting selected naive CD8 T cells with a CD8+CD4-CCR7+CD45RA+ phenotype. Study-wide results and caveats: For effector cells, clones above 20 RNA copies held over 98% of molecules; for naive cells, under 1%.

Previously described methods and listed TCR primers were employed for the bulk TCR libraries. From the PCR reads, TCRdb called clonotypes with MiXCR, one entry per CDR3 protein. The sample carries 300,000 to 350,000 distinct CDR3 sequences, over 20% recorded once. The sequenced sample consisted of naive CD8+ T cells from blood, with Jurkat cell RNA spiked in. Subset reported: FACS-sorted CD8+CD4-CCR7+CD45RA+ naive T cells. The source of this sequence is a human donor in good health. Some libraries in this study had Jurkat cell RNA spiked in.

CDR3 protein: CASSFGPGAIAVQETQYF. The CDR3 DNA reads as TGTGCCAGCAGCTTCGGTCCAGGGGCAATTGCCGTACAAGAGACCCAGTACTTC. The chain is built from TRBV5-4 and TRBJ2-5; D is possibly TRBD1 (6 bases). The CDR3 runs 18 residues. The germline V and J ends were trimmed by 2 bases and 2 bases, with 22 bases remaining between them. Per germline, CDR1 SGHNT and CDR2 YYREEE (reference sequence).